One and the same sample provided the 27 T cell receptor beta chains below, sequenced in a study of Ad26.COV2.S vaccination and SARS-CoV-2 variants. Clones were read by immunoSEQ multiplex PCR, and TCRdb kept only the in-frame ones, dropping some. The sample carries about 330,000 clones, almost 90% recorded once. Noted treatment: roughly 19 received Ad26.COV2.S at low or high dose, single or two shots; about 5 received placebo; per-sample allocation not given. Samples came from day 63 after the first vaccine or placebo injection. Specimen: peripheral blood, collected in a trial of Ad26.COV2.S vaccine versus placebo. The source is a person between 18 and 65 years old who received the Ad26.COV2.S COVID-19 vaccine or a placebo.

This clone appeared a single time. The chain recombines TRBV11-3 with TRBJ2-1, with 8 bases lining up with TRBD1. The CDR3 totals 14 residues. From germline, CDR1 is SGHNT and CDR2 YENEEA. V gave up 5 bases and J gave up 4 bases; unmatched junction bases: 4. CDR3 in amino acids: CASSLGQGYNEQFF. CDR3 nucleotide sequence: TGTGCCAGCAGCCTCGGACAGGGTTACAATGAGCAGTTCTTC. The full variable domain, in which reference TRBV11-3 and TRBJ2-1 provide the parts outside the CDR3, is EAGVVQSPRYKIIEKKQPVAFWCNPISGHNTLYWYLQNLGQGPELLIRYENEEAVDDSQLPKDRFSAERLKGVDSTLKIQPAELGDSAVYLCASSLGQGYNEQFFGPGTRLTVL.

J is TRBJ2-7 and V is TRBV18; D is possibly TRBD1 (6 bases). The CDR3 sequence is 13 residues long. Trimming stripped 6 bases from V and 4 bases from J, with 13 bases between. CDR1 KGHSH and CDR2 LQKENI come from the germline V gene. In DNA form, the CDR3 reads TGTGCCAGCTCCCACACGGGACAATACGAGCAGTACGTC. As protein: CASSHTGQYEQYV.

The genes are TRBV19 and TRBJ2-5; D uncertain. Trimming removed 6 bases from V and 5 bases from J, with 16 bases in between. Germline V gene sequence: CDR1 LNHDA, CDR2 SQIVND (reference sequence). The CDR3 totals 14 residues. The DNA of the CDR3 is TGTGCCAGTAGCACGGAACTTAACACGGAGACCCAGTACTTC. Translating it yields CASSTELNTETQYF.

CDR3 bases: TGCGCCAGCAGCCCTGGGACAATCGAGCATGGCTACACCTTC. It translates to CASSPGTIEHGYTF. The chain is built from TRBV5-1 and TRBJ1-2, with D maybe TRBD1 (6 bases). Trimming cost V 4 bases and J 6 bases, with 16 bases left between them. The germline gives CDR1 SGHRS, CDR2 YFSETQ. CDR3 length: 14 residues.

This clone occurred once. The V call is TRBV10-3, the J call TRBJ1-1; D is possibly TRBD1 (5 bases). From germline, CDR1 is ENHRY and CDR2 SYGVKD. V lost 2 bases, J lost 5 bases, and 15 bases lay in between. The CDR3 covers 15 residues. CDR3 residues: CAISELSQGKTEAFF. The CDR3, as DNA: TGTGCCATCAGTGAGCTTTCCCAGGGTAAGACTGAAGCTTTCTTT.

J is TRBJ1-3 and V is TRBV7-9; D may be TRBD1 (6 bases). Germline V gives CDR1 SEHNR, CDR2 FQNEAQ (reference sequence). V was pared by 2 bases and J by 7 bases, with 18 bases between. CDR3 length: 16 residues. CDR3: CASSLLVNPGANTIYF. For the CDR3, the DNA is TGTGCCAGCAGCTTATTGGTCAACCCAGGGGCGAACACCATATATTTT.

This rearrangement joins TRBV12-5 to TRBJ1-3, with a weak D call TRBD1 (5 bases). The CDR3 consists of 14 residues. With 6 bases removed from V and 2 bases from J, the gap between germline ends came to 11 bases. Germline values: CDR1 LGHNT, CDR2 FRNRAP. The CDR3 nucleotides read TGTGCTAGTGGATCTCAGGGAGCTGGAAACACCATATATTTT. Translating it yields CASGSQGAGNTIYF.

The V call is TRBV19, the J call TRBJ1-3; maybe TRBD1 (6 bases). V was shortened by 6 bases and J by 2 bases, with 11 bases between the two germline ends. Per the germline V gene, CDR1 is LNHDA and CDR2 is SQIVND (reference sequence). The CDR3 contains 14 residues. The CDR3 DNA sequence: TGTGCCAGTAGCGGAGGGGGGACTGGAAACACCATATATTTT. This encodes CASSGGGTGNTIYF.

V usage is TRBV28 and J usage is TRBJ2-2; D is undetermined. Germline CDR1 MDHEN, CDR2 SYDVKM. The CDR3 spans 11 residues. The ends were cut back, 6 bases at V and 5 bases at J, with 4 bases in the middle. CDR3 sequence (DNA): TGTGCCAGCAGAATGACCGGGGAGCTGTTTTTT. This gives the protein CASRMTGELFF.

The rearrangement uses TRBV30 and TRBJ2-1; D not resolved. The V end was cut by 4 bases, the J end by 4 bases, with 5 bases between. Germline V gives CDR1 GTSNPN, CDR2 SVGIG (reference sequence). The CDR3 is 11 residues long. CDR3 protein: CAWTVYNEQFF. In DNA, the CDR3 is TGTGCCTGGACCGTATACAATGAGCAGTTCTTC.

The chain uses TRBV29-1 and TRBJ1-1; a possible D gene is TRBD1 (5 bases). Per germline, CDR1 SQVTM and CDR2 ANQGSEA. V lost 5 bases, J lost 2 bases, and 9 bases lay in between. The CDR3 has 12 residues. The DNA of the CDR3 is TGCAGCGTTTGGGGGTTCAACACTGAAGCTTTCTTT. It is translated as CSVWGFNTEAFF. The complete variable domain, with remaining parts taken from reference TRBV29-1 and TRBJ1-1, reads SAVISQKPSRDICQRGTSLTIQCQVDSQVTMMFWYRQQPGQSLTLIATANQGSEATYESGFVIDKFPISRPNLTFSTLTVSNMSPEDSSIYLCSVWGFNTEAFFGQGTRLTVV.

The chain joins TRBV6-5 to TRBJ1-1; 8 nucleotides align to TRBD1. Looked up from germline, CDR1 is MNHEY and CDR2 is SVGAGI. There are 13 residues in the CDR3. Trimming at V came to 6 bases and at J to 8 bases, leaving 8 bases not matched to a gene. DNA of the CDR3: TGTGCCAGCAGGCGAGGGACAGGACCCGAAGCTTTCTTT. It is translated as CASRRGTGPEAFF.

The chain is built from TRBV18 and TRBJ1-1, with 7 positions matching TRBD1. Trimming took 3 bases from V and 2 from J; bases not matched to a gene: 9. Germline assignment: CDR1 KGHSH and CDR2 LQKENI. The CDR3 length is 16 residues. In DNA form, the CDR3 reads TGTGCCAGCTCACCCATCTCCACAGGGGTCAACACTGAAGCTTTCTTT. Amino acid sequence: CASSPISTGVNTEAFF.

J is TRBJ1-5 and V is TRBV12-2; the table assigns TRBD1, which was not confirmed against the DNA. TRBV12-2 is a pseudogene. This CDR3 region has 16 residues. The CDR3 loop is CASRPPAGSPNQPQHF. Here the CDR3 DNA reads TGTGCAAGTCGCCCCCCGGCAGGGTCGCCCAATCAGCCCCAGCATTTT.

Here the CDR3 DNA reads TGTGCCAGCAGCCGCCACCCGGGGTACGAGCAGTACTTC. As protein: CASSRHPGYEQYF. The chain combines TRBV3-1 (or the pseudogene TRBV3-2) with TRBJ2-7; D possibly corresponds to TRBD2 (5 bases). V lost 4 bases, J lost 4 bases, and 11 bases lay in between. The V gene's germline CDR1 is LGHDT and CDR2 YNNKEL (reference sequence). The CDR3 length is 13 residues.

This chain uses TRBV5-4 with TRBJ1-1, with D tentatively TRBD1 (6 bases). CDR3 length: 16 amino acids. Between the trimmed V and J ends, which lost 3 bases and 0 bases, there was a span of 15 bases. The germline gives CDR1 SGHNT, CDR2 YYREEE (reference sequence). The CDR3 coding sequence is TGTGCCAGCAGCTCCCGGCAGGGGTTTGTGAACACTGAAGCTTTCTTT. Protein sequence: CASSSRQGFVNTEAFF. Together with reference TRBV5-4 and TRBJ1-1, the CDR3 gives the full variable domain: ETGVTQSPTHLIKTRGQQVTLRCSSQSGHNTVSWYQQALGQGPQFIFQYYREEENGRGNFPPRFSGLQFPNYSSELNVNALELDDSALYLCASSSRQGFVNTEAFFGQGTRLTVV.

CDR3 protein: CASSRPGLGAYNEQFF. The CDR3 DNA follows: TGTGCCAGCAGCCGGCCGGGACTAGGGGCCTACAATGAGCAGTTCTTC. This rearrangement joins TRBV7-2 to TRBJ2-1; 8 bases map to TRBD2. Germline values: CDR1 SGHTA, CDR2 FQGNSA. The V and J ends lost 5 bases and 2 bases, in that order; junction bases with no gene match: 8. This CDR3 has 16 amino acids.

The CDR3 bases are TGTGCCAGTGCCAGGGGGCTGGTCAATCAGCCCCAGCATTTT. Translated, it gives CASARGLVNQPQHF. This rearrangement joins TRBV2 to TRBJ1-5; the match to TRBD1 covers 8 bases. V dropped 9 bases and J dropped 3; count of bases not matched to a gene: 7. CDR3 length: 14 amino acids. Germline V gives CDR1 SNHLY, CDR2 FYNNEI.

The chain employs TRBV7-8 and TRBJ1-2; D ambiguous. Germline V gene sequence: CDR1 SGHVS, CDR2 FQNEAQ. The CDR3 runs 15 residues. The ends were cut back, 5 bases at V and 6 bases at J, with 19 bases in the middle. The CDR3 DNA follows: TGTGCCAGCAGCCCACGGAGGGATTCCGTGGATGGCTACACCTTC. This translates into CASSPRRDSVDGYTF.

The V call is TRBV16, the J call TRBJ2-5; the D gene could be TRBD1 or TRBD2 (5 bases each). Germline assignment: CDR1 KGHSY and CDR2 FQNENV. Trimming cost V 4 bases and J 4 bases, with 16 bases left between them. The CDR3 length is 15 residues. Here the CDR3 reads CASSRTVPGRETQYF. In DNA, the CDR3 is TGTGCCAGCAGCCGAACCGTCCCGGGGCGAGAGACCCAGTACTTC.

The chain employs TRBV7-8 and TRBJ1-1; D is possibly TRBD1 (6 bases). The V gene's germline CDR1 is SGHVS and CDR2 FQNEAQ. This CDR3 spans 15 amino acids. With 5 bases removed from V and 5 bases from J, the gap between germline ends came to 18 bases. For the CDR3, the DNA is TGTGCCAGCAGCCCCCCATACGGGGGCAAGACTGAAGCTTTCTTT. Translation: CASSPPYGGKTEAFF.

In DNA, the CDR3 is TGCGCCAGCAGCCAAGTACGGACAGGATACGAGCAGTACTTC. Its protein is CASSQVRTGYEQYF. The rearrangement joins TRBV4-3 to TRBJ2-7; 7 bases align to TRBD1. The length of the CDR3 is 14 residues. Looked up from germline, CDR1 is LGHNA and CDR2 is YSLEER. Germline trimming cut 1 base from V and 4 bases from J; bases unmatched to any gene: 4.

CDR3 residues: CASSFTTSSGNTIYF. CDR3 bases: TGTGCCAGCAGCTTCACGACGAGCTCTGGAAACACCATATATTTT. This rearrangement joins TRBV7-2 to TRBJ1-3; no clear D. Trimming stripped 3 bases from V and 0 bases from J, with 9 bases between. Germline CDR1 and CDR2: SGHTA and FQGNSA. This CDR3 has 15 residues.

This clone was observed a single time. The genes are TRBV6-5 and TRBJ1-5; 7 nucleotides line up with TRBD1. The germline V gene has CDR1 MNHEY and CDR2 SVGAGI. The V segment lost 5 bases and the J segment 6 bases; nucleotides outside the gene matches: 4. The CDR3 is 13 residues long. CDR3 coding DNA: TGTGCCAGCAGTAGAACAGGGGTTCAGCCCCAGCATTTT. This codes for CASSRTGVQPQHF.

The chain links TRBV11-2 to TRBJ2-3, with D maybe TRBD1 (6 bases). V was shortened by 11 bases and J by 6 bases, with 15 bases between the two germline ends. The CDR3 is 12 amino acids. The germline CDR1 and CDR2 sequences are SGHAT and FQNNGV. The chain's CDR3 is CAWGQGMDTQYF. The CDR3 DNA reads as TGTGCCTGGGGGCAGGGCATGGATACGCAGTATTTT.

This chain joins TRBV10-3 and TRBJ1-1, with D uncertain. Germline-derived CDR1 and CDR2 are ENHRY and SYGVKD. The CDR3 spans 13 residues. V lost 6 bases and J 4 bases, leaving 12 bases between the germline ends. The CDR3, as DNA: TGTGCCATCAGGGAGGGAGCTGTCACTGAAGCTTTCTTT. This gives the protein CAIREGAVTEAFF.

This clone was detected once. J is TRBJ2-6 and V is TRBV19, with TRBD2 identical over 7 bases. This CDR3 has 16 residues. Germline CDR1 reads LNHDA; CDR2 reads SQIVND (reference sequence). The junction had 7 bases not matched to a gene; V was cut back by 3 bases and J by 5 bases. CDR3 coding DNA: TGTGCCAGTAGTATTCCCGGGGAGGGTAGGGCCAACGTCCTGACTTTC. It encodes CASSIPGEGRANVLTF. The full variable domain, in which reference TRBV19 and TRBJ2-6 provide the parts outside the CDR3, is DGGITQSPKYLFRKEGQNVTLSCEQNLNHDAMYWYRQDPGQGLRLIYYSQIVNDFQKGDIAEGYSVSREKKESFPLTVTSAQKNPTAFYLCASSIPGEGRANVLTFGAGSRLTVL.